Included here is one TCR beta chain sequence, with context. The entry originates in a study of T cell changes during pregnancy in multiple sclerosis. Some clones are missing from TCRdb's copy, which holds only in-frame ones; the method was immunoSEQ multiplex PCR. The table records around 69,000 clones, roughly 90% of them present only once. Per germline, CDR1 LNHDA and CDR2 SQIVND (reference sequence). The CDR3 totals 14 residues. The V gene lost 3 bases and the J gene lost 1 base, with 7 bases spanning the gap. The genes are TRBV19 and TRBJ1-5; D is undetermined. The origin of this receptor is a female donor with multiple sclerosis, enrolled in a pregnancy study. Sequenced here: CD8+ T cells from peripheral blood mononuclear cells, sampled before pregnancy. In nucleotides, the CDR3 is TGTGCCAGTAGTATTCTGGAGAGCAATCAGCCCCAGCATTTT. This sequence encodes CASSILESNQPQHF.